This TCR beta chain came from a study of blood T cell repertoires in COVID-19. Study details: From T cells, B-cell-depleted T cells, or PBMCs came the material, which was cDNA or gDNA.

The CDR3 has 16 residues. Per the germline V gene, CDR1 is SGHNT and CDR2 is YYREEE (reference sequence). J gave up 5 bases and V 4 bases, and 4 bases lay outside the gene matches. Seattle patients were enrolled during active infection and followed longitudinally. In the source study's methods: Researchers report that nucleated cell counts were estimated from reference gene primer amplification. Assay: immunoSEQ multiplex PCR; the TCRdb copy retains only in-frame clones and omits some. The D gene and trimming were derived from the DNA, and the V and J assignments and clone size from that table. The table has hundreds of thousands of clones, roughly 86% seen once.

Sequences were obtained from peripheral blood. The chain is built from TRBV5-4 and TRBJ2-3; 16 bases match TRBD2. The receptor comes from a young woman with COVID-19, enrolled during active disease. CDR3 in amino acids: CASSPGTSGGVDTQYF. Here the CDR3 DNA reads TGTGCCAGCAGCCCCGGGACTAGCGGGGGGGTAGATACGCAGTATTTT.